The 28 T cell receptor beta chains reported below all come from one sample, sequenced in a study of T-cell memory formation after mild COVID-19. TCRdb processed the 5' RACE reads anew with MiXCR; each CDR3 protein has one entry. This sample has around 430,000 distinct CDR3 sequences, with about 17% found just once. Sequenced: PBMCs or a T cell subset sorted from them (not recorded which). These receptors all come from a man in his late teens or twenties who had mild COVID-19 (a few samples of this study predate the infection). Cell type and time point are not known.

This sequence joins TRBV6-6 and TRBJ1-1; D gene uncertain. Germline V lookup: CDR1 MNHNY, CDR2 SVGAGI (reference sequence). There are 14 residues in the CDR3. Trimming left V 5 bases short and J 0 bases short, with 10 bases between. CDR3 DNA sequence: TGTGCCAGCAGTGCCGTCACATTGAACACTGAAGCTTTCTTT. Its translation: CASSAVTLNTEAFF.

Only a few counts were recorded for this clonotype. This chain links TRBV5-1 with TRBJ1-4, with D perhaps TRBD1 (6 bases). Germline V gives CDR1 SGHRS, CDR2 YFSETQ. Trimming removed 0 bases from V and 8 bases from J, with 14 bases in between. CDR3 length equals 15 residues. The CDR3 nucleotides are TGCGCCAGCAGCTTGGACGCACCTCAGGGGGAAAAACTGTTTTTT. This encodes CASSLDAPQGEKLFF. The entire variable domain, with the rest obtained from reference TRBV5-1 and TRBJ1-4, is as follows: KAGVTQTPRYLIKTRGQQVTLSCSPISGHRSVSWYQQTPGQGLQFLFEYFSETQRNKGNFPGRFSGRQFSNSRSEMNVSTLELGDSALYLCASSLDAPQGEKLFFGSGTQLSVL.

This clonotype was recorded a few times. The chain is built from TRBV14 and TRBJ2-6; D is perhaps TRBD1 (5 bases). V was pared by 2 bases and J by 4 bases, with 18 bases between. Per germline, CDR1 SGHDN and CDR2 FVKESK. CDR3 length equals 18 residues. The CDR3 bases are TGTGCCAGCAGCCAAAGGGTGGTAGGGGTCTCCGGGGCCAACGTCCTGACTTTC. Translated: CASSQRVVGVSGANVLTF.

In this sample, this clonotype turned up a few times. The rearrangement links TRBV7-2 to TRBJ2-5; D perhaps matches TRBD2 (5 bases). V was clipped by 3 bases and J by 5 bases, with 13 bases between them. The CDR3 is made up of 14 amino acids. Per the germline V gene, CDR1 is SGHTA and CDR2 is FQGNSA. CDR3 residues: CASSFTRNGETQYF. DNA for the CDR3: TGTGCCAGCAGCTTTACTAGAAACGGGGAGACCCAGTACTTC.

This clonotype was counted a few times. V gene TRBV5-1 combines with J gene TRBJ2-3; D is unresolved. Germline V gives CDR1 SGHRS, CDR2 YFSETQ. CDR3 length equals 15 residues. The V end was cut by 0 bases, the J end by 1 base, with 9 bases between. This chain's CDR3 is CASSLVRQGTDTQYF. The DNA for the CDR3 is TGCGCCAGCAGCTTGGTACGGCAAGGCACAGATACGCAGTATTTT. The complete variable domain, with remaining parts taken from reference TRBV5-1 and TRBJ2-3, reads KAGVTQTPRYLIKTRGQQVTLSCSPISGHRSVSWYQQTPGQGLQFLFEYFSETQRNKGNFPGRFSGRQFSNSRSEMNVSTLELGDSALYLCASSLVRQGTDTQYFGPGTRLTVL.

The CDR3 spells CSAARTYANYGYTF. In DNA form, the CDR3 reads TGCAGTGCTGCCCGGACCTACGCTAACTATGGCTACACCTTC. This chain uses TRBV20-1 with TRBJ1-2, with D unclear. The CDR3 has 14 residues. Trimming cost V 5 bases and J 0 bases, with 13 bases left between them. CDR1 DFQATT and CDR2 SNEGSKA come from the germline V gene (reference sequence).

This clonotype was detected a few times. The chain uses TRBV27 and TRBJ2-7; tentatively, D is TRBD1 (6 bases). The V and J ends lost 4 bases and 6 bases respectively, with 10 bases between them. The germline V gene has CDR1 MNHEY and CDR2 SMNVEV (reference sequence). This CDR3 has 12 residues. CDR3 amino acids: CASSSTGSEQYF. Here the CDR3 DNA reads TGTGCCAGCAGTTCGACAGGTAGCGAGCAGTACTTC.

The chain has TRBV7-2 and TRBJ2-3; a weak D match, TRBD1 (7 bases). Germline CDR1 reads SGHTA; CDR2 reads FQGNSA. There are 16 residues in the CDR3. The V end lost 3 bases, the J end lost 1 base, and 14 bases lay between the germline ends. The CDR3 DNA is TGTGCCAGCAGCTTTCAGGGGGGCGGGGGCACAGATACGCAGTATTTT. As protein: CASSFQGGGGTDTQYF. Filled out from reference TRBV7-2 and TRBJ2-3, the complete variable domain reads GAGVSQSPSNKVTEKGKDVELRCDPISGHTALYWYRQSLGQGLEFLIYFQGNSAPDKSGLPSDRFSAERTGGSVSTLTIQRTQQEDSAVYLCASSFQGGGGTDTQYFGPGTRLTVL.

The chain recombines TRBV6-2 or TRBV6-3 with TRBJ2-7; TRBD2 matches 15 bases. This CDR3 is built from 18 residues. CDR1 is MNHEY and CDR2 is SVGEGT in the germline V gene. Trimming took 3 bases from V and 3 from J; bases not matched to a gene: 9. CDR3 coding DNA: TGTGCCAGCAGTTATCGGACTAGCGGGGGGGACCAGCTCTACGAGCAGTACGTC. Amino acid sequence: CASSYRTSGGDQLYEQYV.

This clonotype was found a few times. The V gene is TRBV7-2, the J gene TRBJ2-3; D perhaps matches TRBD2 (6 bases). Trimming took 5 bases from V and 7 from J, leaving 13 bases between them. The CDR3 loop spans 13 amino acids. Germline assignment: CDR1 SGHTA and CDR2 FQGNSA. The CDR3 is CASSPSAGYTQYF. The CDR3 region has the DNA TGTGCCAGCAGCCCATCGGCGGGATATACGCAGTATTTT.

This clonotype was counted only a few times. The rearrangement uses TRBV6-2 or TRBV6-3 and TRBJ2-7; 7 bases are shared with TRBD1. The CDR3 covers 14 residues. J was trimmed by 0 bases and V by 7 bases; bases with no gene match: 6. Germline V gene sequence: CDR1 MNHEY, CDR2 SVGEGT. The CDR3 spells CASTWDRYSYEQYV. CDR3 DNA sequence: TGTGCCAGCACTTGGGACAGATACTCCTACGAGCAGTACGTC.

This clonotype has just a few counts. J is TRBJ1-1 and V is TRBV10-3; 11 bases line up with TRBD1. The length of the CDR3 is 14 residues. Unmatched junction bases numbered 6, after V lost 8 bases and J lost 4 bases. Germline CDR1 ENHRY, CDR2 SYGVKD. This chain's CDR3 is CAIGGGTGGTEAFF. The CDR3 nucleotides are TGTGCCATCGGAGGAGGGACAGGGGGCACTGAAGCTTTCTTT.

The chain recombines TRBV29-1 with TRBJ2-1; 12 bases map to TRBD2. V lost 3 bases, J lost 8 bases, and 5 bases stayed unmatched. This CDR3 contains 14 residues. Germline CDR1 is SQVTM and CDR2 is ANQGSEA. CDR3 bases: TGCAGCGTTGATTCTAGCGGGGGGGTATATGAGCAGTTCTTC. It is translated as CSVDSSGGVYEQFF.

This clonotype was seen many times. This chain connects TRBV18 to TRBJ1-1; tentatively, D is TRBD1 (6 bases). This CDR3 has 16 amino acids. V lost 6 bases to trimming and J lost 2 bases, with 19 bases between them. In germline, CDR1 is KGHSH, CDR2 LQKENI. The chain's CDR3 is CASSPNRGLTNTEAFF. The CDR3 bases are TGTGCCAGCTCCCCGAACCGGGGGCTTACAAACACTGAAGCTTTCTTT.

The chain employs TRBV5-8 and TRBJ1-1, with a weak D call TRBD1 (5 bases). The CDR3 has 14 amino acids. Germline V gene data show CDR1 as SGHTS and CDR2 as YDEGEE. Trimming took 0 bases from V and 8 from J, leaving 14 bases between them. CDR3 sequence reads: CASSLGPGGLEAFF. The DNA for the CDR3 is TGTGCCAGCAGCTTGGGGCCTGGGGGACTAGAAGCTTTCTTT.

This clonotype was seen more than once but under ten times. CDR3 region: CASSPPGTGLYEQYF. The DNA of the CDR3 is TGTGCCAGCAGCCCGCCGGGGACAGGGTTATACGAGCAGTACTTC. The chain couples TRBV7-2 to TRBJ2-7, with TRBD1 matching 9 bases. The CDR3 is 15 amino acids. CDR1 is SGHTA and CDR2 is FQGNSA in the germline V gene. V dropped 5 bases and J dropped 4; count of bases not matched to a gene: 9.

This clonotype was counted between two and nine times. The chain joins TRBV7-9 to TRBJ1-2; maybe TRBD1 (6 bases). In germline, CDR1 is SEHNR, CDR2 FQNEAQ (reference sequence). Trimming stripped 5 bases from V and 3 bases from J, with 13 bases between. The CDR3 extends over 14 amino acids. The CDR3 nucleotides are TGTGCCAGCAGCAGGACAGCCAAGGACTATGGCTACACCTTC. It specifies CASSRTAKDYGYTF.

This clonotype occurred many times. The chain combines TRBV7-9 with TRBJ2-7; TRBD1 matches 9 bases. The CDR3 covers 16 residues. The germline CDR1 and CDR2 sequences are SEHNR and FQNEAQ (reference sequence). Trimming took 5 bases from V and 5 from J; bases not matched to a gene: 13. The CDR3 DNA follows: TGTGCCAGCAGCGACCGGGACAGGGCCTTTGAGGACGAGCAGTACTTC. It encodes CASSDRDRAFEDEQYF.

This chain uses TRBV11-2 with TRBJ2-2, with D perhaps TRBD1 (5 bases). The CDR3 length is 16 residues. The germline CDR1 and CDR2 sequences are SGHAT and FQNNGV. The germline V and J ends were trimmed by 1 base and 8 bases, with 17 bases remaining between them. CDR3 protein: CASSLGSSGLTGELFF. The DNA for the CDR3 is TGTGCCAGCAGCTTAGGGTCCTCAGGGTTGACGGGGGAGCTGTTTTTT.

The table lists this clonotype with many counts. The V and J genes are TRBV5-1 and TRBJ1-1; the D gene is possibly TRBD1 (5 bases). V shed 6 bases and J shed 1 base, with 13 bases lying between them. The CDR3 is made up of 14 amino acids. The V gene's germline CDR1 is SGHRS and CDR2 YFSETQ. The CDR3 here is CASTWGLSNTEAFF. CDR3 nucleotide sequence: TGCGCCAGCACCTGGGGACTGTCGAACACTGAAGCTTTCTTT.

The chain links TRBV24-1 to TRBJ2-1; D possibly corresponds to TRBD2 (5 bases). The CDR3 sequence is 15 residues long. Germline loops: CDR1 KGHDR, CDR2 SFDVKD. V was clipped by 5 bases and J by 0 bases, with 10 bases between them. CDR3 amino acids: CATSGPRDSYNEQFF. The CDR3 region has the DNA TGTGCCACCAGTGGCCCCCGGGACTCCTACAATGAGCAGTTCTTC.

The CDR3 region has the DNA TGCAGTGCTGAGAAGGGCGGGGAGCTGTTTTTT. Translation: CSAEKGGELFF. The V and J genes are TRBV20-1 and TRBJ2-2, with D hard to call. Looked up from germline, CDR1 is DFQATT and CDR2 is SNEGSKA (reference sequence). The CDR3 is 11 amino acids. Trimming removed 5 bases from V and 7 bases from J, with 8 bases in between.

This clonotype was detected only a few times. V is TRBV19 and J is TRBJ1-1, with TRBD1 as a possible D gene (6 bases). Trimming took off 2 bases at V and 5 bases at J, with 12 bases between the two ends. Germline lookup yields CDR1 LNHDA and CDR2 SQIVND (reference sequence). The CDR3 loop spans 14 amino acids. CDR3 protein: CASSILGGRTEAFF. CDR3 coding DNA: TGTGCCAGTAGTATACTAGGGGGTAGGACTGAAGCTTTCTTT.

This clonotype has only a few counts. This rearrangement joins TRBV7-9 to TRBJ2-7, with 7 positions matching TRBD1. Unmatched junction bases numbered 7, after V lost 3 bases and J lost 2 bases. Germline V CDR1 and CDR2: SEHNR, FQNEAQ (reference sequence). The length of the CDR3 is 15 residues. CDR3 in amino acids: CASSFRDSVAYEQYF. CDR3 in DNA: TGTGCCAGCAGCTTTCGGGACAGTGTTGCCTACGAGCAGTACTTC.

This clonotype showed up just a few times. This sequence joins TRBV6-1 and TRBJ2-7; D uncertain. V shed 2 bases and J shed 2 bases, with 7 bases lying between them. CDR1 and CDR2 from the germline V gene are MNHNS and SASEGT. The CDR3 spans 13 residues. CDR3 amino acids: CASSEPAAYEQYV. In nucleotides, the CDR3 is TGTGCCAGCAGTGAACCGGCGGCCTACGAGCAGTACGTC.

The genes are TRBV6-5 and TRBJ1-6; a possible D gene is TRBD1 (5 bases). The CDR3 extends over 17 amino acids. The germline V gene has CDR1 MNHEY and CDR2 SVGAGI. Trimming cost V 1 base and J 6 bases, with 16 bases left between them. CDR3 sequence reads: CASSYFTGLGGNSPLHF. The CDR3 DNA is TGTGCCAGCAGTTACTTCACAGGACTCGGTGGTAATTCACCCCTCCACTTT.

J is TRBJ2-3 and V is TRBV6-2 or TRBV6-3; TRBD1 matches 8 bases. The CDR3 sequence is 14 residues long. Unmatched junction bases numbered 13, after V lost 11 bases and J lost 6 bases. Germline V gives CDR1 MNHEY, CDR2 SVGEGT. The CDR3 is CAASDRGPRDTQYF. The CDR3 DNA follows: TGTGCCGCCTCCGACAGGGGACCTCGGGATACGCAGTATTTT.

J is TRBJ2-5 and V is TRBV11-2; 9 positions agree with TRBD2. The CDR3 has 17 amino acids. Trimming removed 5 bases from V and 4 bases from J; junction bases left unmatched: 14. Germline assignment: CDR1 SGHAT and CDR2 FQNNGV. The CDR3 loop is CASSLFVTSGGSETQYF. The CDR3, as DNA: TGTGCCAGCAGCCTGTTTGTGACTAGCGGCGGGTCAGAGACCCAGTACTTC.